This is a list of T cell receptor beta chains from one sample in a study of cytomegalovirus exposure and HLA in healthy donors. Only in-frame clones appear in the TCRdb table, and some are missing; sequencing was by immunoSEQ multiplex PCR. The sample comprises under 120,000 clones, around two thirds of which are singletons, and less than 4.5% rests with the top ten. Input material: PBMCs. The receptors here all came from a man aged 25 to 40 in good health and CMV-seropositive. Both conserved end residues are trimmed from each CDR3.

J gene: TRBJ1-1
V gene: TRBV5-6
CDR3 protein: ASSQSLGGNTEAF

J gene: TRBJ1-1
V gene: TRBV6-6
CDR3 protein: ASSLETGNTEAF

J gene: TRBJ2-7
V gene: TRBV11-2
CDR3 protein: ASSLDVSGNEQY

J gene: TRBJ2-1
V gene: TRBV6-1
CDR3 protein: ASRELAGLGNEQF

J gene: TRBJ2-7
V gene: TRBV2
CDR3 protein: ASPPGFSRHYEQY

J gene: TRBJ2-7
V gene: TRBV7-2
CDR3 protein: ASSLVDRPSYEQY

J gene: TRBJ1-4
V gene: TRBV5-5
CDR3 protein: ASSSGTGARYNEKLF

J gene: TRBJ2-5
V gene: TRBV19
CDR3 protein: ASSKSNQETQY

J gene: TRBJ2-3
V gene: TRBV5-1
CDR3 protein: ASSVQGFTDTQY

J gene: TRBJ1-5
V gene: TRBV7-2
CDR3 protein: ASSAENNQPQH

J gene: TRBJ1-5
V gene: TRBV6-5
CDR3 protein: ASSPPGSGQPQH

J gene: TRBJ1-3
V gene: TRBV27
CDR3 protein: ASSEVSGNTIY

J gene: TRBJ2-5
V gene: TRBV19
CDR3 protein: VGQIVAGGTGETQY

J gene: TRBJ1-2
V gene: TRBV27
CDR3 protein: ASSLAGQAPLGPYT

J gene: TRBJ2-6
V gene: TRBV29-1
CDR3 protein: SAYSGANVLT

J gene: TRBJ2-1
V gene: TRBV4-1
CDR3 protein: ASSRSGTGGDEQF

J gene: TRBJ1-1
V gene: TRBV2
CDR3 protein: ASNGEGGGLEAF

J gene: TRBJ1-2
V gene: TRBV25-1
CDR3 protein: ASSNSYGYT

J gene: TRBJ2-2
V gene: TRBV10-3
CDR3 protein: AIRGASGLGTGELF

J gene: TRBJ1-1
V gene: TRBV30
CDR3 protein: AWSVRCEGPNTEAF

J gene: TRBJ2-7
V gene: TRBV6-6
CDR3 protein: ASSYGDSSYEQY

J gene: TRBJ1-1
V gene: TRBV15
CDR3 protein: ATSLGTGVSTEAF

J gene: TRBJ1-2
V gene: TRBV6-4
CDR3 protein: ASSETFLSTGRVGYT

J gene: TRBJ2-1
V gene: TRBV19
CDR3 protein: ASREGAISYPKQF

J gene: TRBJ2-7
V gene: TRBV27
CDR3 protein: ASSLSGTAYEQY

J gene: TRBJ1-1
V gene: TRBV7-9
CDR3 protein: ASSLNGAEYEAF

J gene: TRBJ2-7
V gene: TRBV5-4
CDR3 protein: ASSFRLISDEQY

J gene: TRBJ1-1
V gene: TRBV10-3
CDR3 protein: AISNYGQRNTEAF

J gene: TRBJ1-1
V gene: TRBV6-5
CDR3 protein: ASSRTEYTEAF

J gene: TRBJ2-6
V gene: TRBV7-2
CDR3 protein: ASSLAVRSSGANVLT

J gene: TRBJ2-1
V gene: TRBV9
CDR3 protein: ASSVLWTGNEQF

J gene: TRBJ1-5
V gene: TRBV18
CDR3 protein: ASSPPGDRNQPQH

J gene: TRBJ2-7
V gene: TRBV7-2
CDR3 protein: ASSPGTAFYEQY

J gene: TRBJ1-2
V gene: TRBV5-1
CDR3 protein: ASSLNTDSNYGYT

J gene: TRBJ1-1
V gene: TRBV7-9
CDR3 protein: ASSLELGGGRTEAF

J gene: TRBJ2-4
V gene: TRBV7-8
CDR3 protein: ASSPDQRGGRNIQY

J gene: TRBJ2-7
V gene: TRBV27
CDR3 protein: ASSLLAGGGEQY

J gene: TRBJ1-2
V gene: TRBV7-9
CDR3 protein: ASSLGQGGYGYT

J gene: TRBJ2-5
V gene: TRBV20-1
CDR3 protein: SARRETQY

J gene: TRBJ2-7
V gene: TRBV6-1
CDR3 protein: ASREGFWGTYEQY

J gene: TRBJ1-1
V gene: TRBV2
CDR3 protein: ASTSEVAARAF

J gene: TRBJ2-5
V gene: TRBV7-2
CDR3 protein: ASSLGRGPREQY

J gene: TRBJ2-5
V gene: TRBV11-2
CDR3 protein: ASSLGTSGGKQTQY

J gene: TRBJ2-3
V gene: TRBV2
CDR3 protein: ASIKNRGPDTQY

J gene: TRBJ1-2
V gene: TRBV9
CDR3 protein: ASSNRDRGFRYT

J gene: TRBJ1-2
V gene: TRBV19
CDR3 protein: ASSIQTGSVGYT

J gene: TRBJ1-6
V gene: TRBV5-6
CDR3 protein: ASSFGDSRPLH

J gene: TRBJ1-4
V gene: TRBV6-4
CDR3 protein: ASSAGLHATRKLF

J gene: TRBJ1-2
V gene: TRBV30
CDR3 protein: AWKSGVDGYT

J gene: TRBJ2-1
V gene: TRBV9
CDR3 protein: ASSVGGGYNEQF

J gene: TRBJ2-4
V gene: TRBV10-3
CDR3 protein: AISESIQLAKNIQY

J gene: TRBJ1-1
V gene: TRBV7-2
CDR3 protein: ASSSEGYTEAF

J gene: TRBJ2-3
V gene: TRBV15
CDR3 protein: ATSRGLAVGTDTQY

J gene: TRBJ2-7
V gene: TRBV5-4
CDR3 protein: ASSLGLAGGQDEQY

J gene: TRBJ2-5
V gene: TRBV15
CDR3 protein: ATSRVAGGRGTQY